The 9 T cell receptor beta chains given below trace back to one sample, sequenced in a study of blood T cell repertoires in COVID-19. TCRdb's table, derived via immunoSEQ multiplex PCR, lists solely in-frame clones and lacks some. The sample comprises over 150,000 clones, under 95% of which are singletons, and approximately 5% rests with the top ten. The sample consisted of peripheral blood. The receptors come from a man younger than 30 with COVID-19, enrolled during active disease.

The gene calls are TRBV25-1 and TRBJ1-2, with D unclear. V shed 5 bases and J shed 4 bases, with 5 bases lying between them. Germline V gene sequence: CDR1 MGHDK, CDR2 SYGVNS. This CDR3 is built from 11 residues. CDR3 nucleotides: TGTGCCAGCAGTTCGGTCTATGGCTACACCTTC. Its translation is CASSSVYGYTF.

V and J are TRBV15 and TRBJ2-7; TRBD1 matches 12 bases. CDR1 and CDR2 (germline): LNHNV, YYDKDF (reference sequence). V lost 5 bases, J lost 5 bases, and 10 bases stayed unmatched. CDR3 length: 16 amino acids. CDR3 amino acids: CATSGLRDRGLNEQYF. The CDR3 nucleotides read TGTGCCACCAGCGGGCTCCGGGACAGGGGGCTCAACGAGCAGTACTTC.

The chain recombines TRBV7-8 with TRBJ1-5, with TRBD1 matching 8 bases. Germline loops: CDR1 SGHVS, CDR2 FQNEAQ. V trimming: 3 bases; J trimming: 9 bases; junction bases outside the gene matches: 13. CDR3 size: 16 residues. The CDR3, as DNA: TGTGCCAGCAGCTTCCGGACAGGGCCCTCCTTAGGGCCCCAGCATTTT. Its protein product is CASSFRTGPSLGPQHF. Full variable domain (outside the CDR3, taken from reference TRBV7-8 and TRBJ1-5): GAGVSQSPRYKVAKRGQDVALRCDPISGHVSLFWYQQALGQGPEFLTYFQNEAQLDKSGLPSDRFFAERPEGSVSTLKIQRTQQEDSAVYLCASSFRTGPSLGPQHFGDGTRLSIL.

The chain couples TRBV6-5 to TRBJ1-5; D remains unclear. Trimming took off 10 bases at V and 6 bases at J, with 16 bases between the two ends. There are 13 residues in the CDR3. Germline CDR1 MNHEY, CDR2 SVGAGI. The CDR3 protein is CATSSPGGQPQHF. The CDR3 nucleotides are TGTGCCACCTCGTCCCCGGGAGGTCAGCCCCAGCATTTT.

The table lists this clone with a count of one. The chain recombines TRBV11-2 with TRBJ1-2, with D uncertain. The CDR3 covers 12 residues. V lost 4 bases and J lost 2, with 5 bases in between. The V gene's germline CDR1 is SGHAT and CDR2 FQNNGV. CDR3 amino acids: CASSSRNYGYTF. CDR3 DNA: TGTGCCAGCAGCTCCCGGAACTATGGCTACACCTTC.

This clone was seen only once. The J gene is TRBJ2-2, the V gene TRBV7-2; the match to TRBD1 covers 8 bases. J lost 7 bases, V lost 1 base, and 2 bases had no gene match. The CDR3 loop spans 14 amino acids. Germline V lookup: CDR1 SGHTA, CDR2 FQGNSA. Here the CDR3 reads CASSLVTGVGELFF. The CDR3 region has the DNA TGTGCCAGCAGCTTAGTGACAGGGGTCGGGGAGCTGTTTTTT.

This chain joins TRBV30 and TRBJ2-7; 8 bases match TRBD1. The CDR3 sequence is 12 residues long. Germline loops: CDR1 GTSNPN, CDR2 SVGIG (reference sequence). V gave up 3 bases and J gave up 5 bases; unmatched junction bases: 3. The CDR3 DNA reads as TGTGCCTGGAGCGCACAGGGGGACGAGCAGTACTTC. The encoded protein is CAWSAQGDEQYF.

The genes are TRBV27 and TRBJ1-6; D ambiguous. The germline CDR1 and CDR2 sequences are MNHEY and SMNVEV (reference sequence). Between the trimmed V and J ends, which lost 7 bases and 6 bases, there was a span of 13 bases. The CDR3 is made up of 14 amino acids. The CDR3 loop is CASMGGPVNSPLHF. The CDR3 DNA follows: TGTGCCAGCATGGGAGGGCCGGTTAATTCACCCCTCCACTTT.

Only a few counts were recorded for this clone. As DNA, the CDR3 is TGTGCCAGCAGCTTAGCCGGGACAGGGGATCAGCCCCAGCATTTT. This sequence encodes CASSLAGTGDQPQHF. The chain has TRBV7-8 and TRBJ1-5, with TRBD1 matching 10 bases. This CDR3 spans 15 amino acids. V lost 0 bases, J lost 5 bases, and 1 base stayed unmatched. Germline V lookup: CDR1 SGHVS, CDR2 FQNEAQ.